A single sample is the source of the 27 T cell receptor beta chains below, sequenced in a study of blood T cells in healthy people across ages (dated by TCRdb to between 2014 and 2017). Library method: 5' RACE. Reads for this sample came from an Illumina HiSeq 2500. A second PCR of roughly 7 to 11 cycles was run with a J-beta primer mix and a sample-barcoded 5' primer. Starting from the raw public reads, TCRdb applied fastp trimming at Q25, assembled clones with MiXCR and retained in-frame beta chains. Each CDR3 protein appears once, grouped with its most common genes and DNA. Here the sample has 650,000 to 800,000 distinct CDR3 sequences; roughly 44% occur a single time. About 21% of the sample rests with the top ten. Source material: blood. These receptors were collected from a man between 60 and 70 years old in good health.

The rearrangement links TRBV7-8 to TRBJ2-3; D not resolved. Germline V lookup: CDR1 SGHVS, CDR2 FQNEAQ. The V and J ends lost 1 base and 6 bases respectively, with 14 bases between them. This CDR3 comprises 15 residues. The DNA of the CDR3 is TGTGCCAGCAGCTTAGAGGCACTATTCGGCGATACGCAGTATTTT. Its protein is CASSLEALFGDTQYF.

This clonotype came up a few times. This chain connects TRBV12-3 or TRBV12-4 to TRBJ2-7; D gene uncertain. V was trimmed by 4 bases and J by 5 bases, leaving 9 bases between them. This CDR3 spans 12 amino acids. CDR3 DNA: TGTGCCAGCAGTTCACCGGAGAACGAGCAGTACTTC. Amino acid sequence: CASSSPENEQYF.

The chain uses TRBV4-2 and TRBJ1-6; D may be TRBD1 (5 bases). Germline assignment: CDR1 LGHNA and CDR2 YNFKEQ. Trimming cost V 0 bases and J 9 bases, with 15 bases left between them. This CDR3 is built from 16 residues. CDR3 in amino acids: CASSQESGEGISPLHF. The DNA of the CDR3 is TGTGCCAGCAGCCAAGAGTCCGGGGAGGGGATTTCACCCCTCCACTTT.

The chain is built from TRBV4-3 and TRBJ1-4; D unclear. Germline CDR1 LGHNA, CDR2 YSLEER. This CDR3 has 15 amino acids. V lost 5 bases to trimming and J lost 6 bases, with 16 bases between them. The CDR3 is CASSNRWRGYEKLFF. CDR3 in DNA: TGCGCCAGCAGCAACCGGTGGCGCGGGTATGAAAAACTGTTTTTT.

This clonotype was seen only a few times. The chain couples TRBV15 to TRBJ2-7; D gene ambiguous. V lost 3 bases to trimming and J lost 5 bases, with 8 bases between them. Germline V gene lookup returns CDR1 LNHNV and CDR2 YYDKDF (reference sequence). The CDR3 spans 12 residues. The CDR3 loop reads CATSRVHNEQYF. The CDR3 DNA follows: TGTGCCACCAGCAGGGTACATAACGAGCAGTACTTC.

V gene TRBV3-1 combines with J gene TRBJ1-1; no clear D. The CDR3 extends over 14 amino acids. Deletions cut 4 bases from V and 1 base from J, with 10 bases between. The V gene's germline CDR1 is LGHDT and CDR2 YNNKEL (reference sequence). The CDR3 loop is CASSPVGRNTEAFF. The CDR3 DNA reads as TGTGCCAGCAGCCCCGTTGGGAGGAACACTGAAGCTTTCTTT.

This clonotype was found a few times. The chain is built from TRBV4-1 and TRBJ2-3; D call uncertain. Germline V CDR1 and CDR2: MGHRA, YSYEKL. Trimming took off 8 bases at V and 4 bases at J, with 13 bases between the two ends. There are 13 residues in the CDR3. CDR3 loop: CASGSYVADTQYF. The CDR3 nucleotides read TGCGCCAGCGGCTCCTATGTCGCAGATACGCAGTATTTT.

This clonotype was recorded at least ten times. This may come from a read error, since a much larger clone is one base off. J is TRBJ2-5 and V is TRBV10-3, with D possibly being TRBD2 (6 bases). CDR3 size: 11 residues. V was pared by 3 bases and J by 11 bases, with 10 bases between. Germline CDR1 is ENHRY and CDR2 is SYGVKD. CDR3 protein: CAISDREQQYF. CDR3 nucleotide sequence: TGTGCCATCAGTGATCGGGAGCAGCAGTACTTC.

This rearrangement joins TRBV20-1 to TRBJ2-5, with D possibly matching TRBD2 (5 bases). CDR3 length: 16 amino acids. The V gene lost 0 bases and the J gene lost 0 bases, with 14 bases spanning the gap. The germline gives CDR1 DFQATT, CDR2 SNEGSKA (reference sequence). The CDR3 DNA is TGCAGTGCTAGAGATCCCCGGGGTCTGTACCAAGAGACCCAGTACTTC. Amino acids: CSARDPRGLYQETQYF.

The chain is built from TRBV7-2 and TRBJ2-7; the D is unclear. The CDR3 is made up of 14 amino acids. CDR1 and CDR2 (germline): SGHTA, FQGNSA. The V end lost 1 base, the J end lost 6 bases, and 13 bases lay between the germline ends. The CDR3 reads CASSLGPGLCEQYF. CDR3 nucleotide sequence: TGTGCCAGCAGCTTAGGACCTGGTCTGTGCGAGCAGTACTTC.

J is TRBJ2-6 and V is TRBV27, with D hard to call. The CDR3 spans 15 residues. In germline, CDR1 is MNHEY, CDR2 SMNVEV (reference sequence). Deletions cut 5 bases from V and 1 base from J, with 9 bases between. The CDR3 nucleotides are TGTGCCAGCAGTGCCCTAAATTCTGGGGCCAACGTCCTGACTTTC. The encoded protein is CASSALNSGANVLTF.

This clonotype occurred once. This chain uses TRBV5-1 with TRBJ1-2; D not resolved. Between the trimmed V and J ends, which lost 6 bases and 1 base, there was a span of 19 bases. The CDR3 has 16 amino acids. The V gene's germline CDR1 is SGHRS and CDR2 YFSETQ. CDR3 DNA: TGCGCCAGCACTGCGACAAGTGGTGGTGTTAACTATGGCTACACCTTC. Protein: CASTATSGGVNYGYTF.

This clonotype came up a few times. This chain uses TRBV6-6 with TRBJ2-7; perhaps TRBD1 as D (6 bases). Per the germline V gene, CDR1 is MNHNY and CDR2 is SVGAGI (reference sequence). Between the trimmed V and J ends, which lost 0 bases and 4 bases, there was a span of 10 bases. CDR3 size: 14 residues. CDR3 sequence: CASSYSGAPYEQYF. The CDR3 DNA reads as TGTGCCAGCAGTTACTCGGGGGCCCCTTACGAGCAGTACTTC.

This sequence joins TRBV20-1 and TRBJ2-1, with 11 bases that match TRBD2. Germline V gene sequence: CDR1 DFQATT, CDR2 SNEGSKA (reference sequence). The CDR3 covers 18 residues. The trim removed 2 bases at V and 0 bases at J, leaving 9 bases unmatched. This CDR3 reads CSARPTSGDHSSYNEQFF. The CDR3 nucleotides read TGCAGTGCTAGACCGACTAGCGGGGACCATAGCTCCTACAATGAGCAGTTCTTC.

This clonotype was found a few times. No DNA is shown, since the ends of the CDR3 on it are uncertain; the CDR3 is the one TCRdb lists. CDR3 sequence reads: CSVWGQGNGFF. J is TRBJ1-1 and V is TRBV29-1; the table's D call, TRBD1, was not checked against the DNA. The length of the CDR3 is 11 amino acids, counting both ends. Germline assignment: CDR1 SQVTM and CDR2 ANQGSEA.

J is TRBJ1-6 and V is TRBV20-1; D is possibly TRBD1 (6 bases). Trimming took off 5 bases at V and 7 bases at J, with 9 bases between the two ends. CDR3 size: 12 residues. Germline V gene lookup returns CDR1 DFQATT and CDR2 SNEGSKA (reference sequence). CDR3 nucleotides: TGCAGTGCTCAAACAGGGAATTCACCCCTCCACTTT. It specifies CSAQTGNSPLHF.

The chain couples TRBV5-6 to TRBJ1-6, with a tentative D call TRBD1 (5 bases). The germline V and J ends were trimmed by 3 bases and 8 bases, with 15 bases remaining between them. The CDR3 is made up of 15 amino acids. Germline V lookup: CDR1 SGHDT, CDR2 YYEEEE. CDR3 region: CASSSPGGGYSPLHF. The CDR3, as DNA: TGTGCCAGCAGCTCCCCCGGGGGGGGATATTCACCCCTCCACTTT.

The chain links TRBV5-1 to TRBJ2-7; D assignment may be TRBD1 or TRBD2 (6 bases each). Germline V gene lookup returns CDR1 SGHRS and CDR2 YFSETQ. This CDR3 is 18 amino acids long. V was cut by 4 bases and J by 1 base, with 24 bases left in between. The CDR3, as DNA: TGCGCCAGCAGCCACCAGGGGAGGACAGCTTCTTGGTCCTACGAGCAGTACTTC. Translation: CASSHQGRTASWSYEQYF.

The gene calls are TRBV19 and TRBJ2-2, with 9 positions matching TRBD2. The germline V gene encodes CDR1 LNHDA and CDR2 SQIVND (reference sequence). The CDR3 is 15 amino acids. V shed 6 bases and J 3 bases; nucleotides not matched to a gene: 5. In DNA, the CDR3 is TGTGCCAGTAGCCCGCGGGGGGGCTACACCGGGGAGCTGTTTTTT. It translates to CASSPRGGYTGELFF.

This rearrangement joins TRBV7-2 to TRBJ2-4; D unresolved. The V end lost 5 bases, the J end lost 9 bases, and 17 bases lay between the germline ends. Looked up from germline, CDR1 is SGHTA and CDR2 is FQGNSA. This CDR3 region has 14 residues. The DNA of the CDR3 is TGTGCCAGCAGCCTGGATACCGGCACGGGCATTCAGTACTTC. Translated, it gives CASSLDTGTGIQYF. Full variable domain (remainder filled in from reference TRBV7-2 and TRBJ2-4): GAGVSQSPSNKVTEKGKDVELRCDPISGHTALYWYRQSLGQGLEFLIYFQGNSAPDKSGLPSDRFSAERTGGSVSTLTIQRTQQEDSAVYLCASSLDTGTGIQYFGAGTRLSVL.

This clonotype showed up just a few times. This chain uses TRBV20-1 with TRBJ2-7; 12 nucleotides match TRBD2. This CDR3 region has 15 residues. Germline V gene sequence: CDR1 DFQATT, CDR2 SNEGSKA (reference sequence). Unmatched junction bases numbered 10, after V lost 3 bases and J lost 7 bases. The DNA for the CDR3 is TGCAGTGCTAGGGATCGAGGACTAGCGGGGTTGGAGCAGTACTTC. Amino acid sequence: CSARDRGLAGLEQYF.

This chain joins TRBV6-1 and TRBJ1-1; D might be TRBD1 (5 bases). CDR3 length: 16 amino acids. The V gene's germline CDR1 is MNHNS and CDR2 SASEGT. The V end was cut by 2 bases, the J end by 1 base, with 14 bases between. The CDR3 DNA is TGTGCCAGCAGTGAACTTAGGGGAGACAGGAACACTGAAGCTTTCTTT. Protein product: CASSELRGDRNTEAFF.

The chain uses TRBV7-2 and TRBJ2-3, with 8 bases lining up with TRBD1. The V and J ends lost 1 base and 3 bases, in that order; junction bases with no gene match: 6. Germline CDR1 is SGHTA and CDR2 is FQGNSA. The CDR3 contains 16 residues. Written as DNA, the CDR3 is TGTGCCAGCAGCTTAGGGCGACAGGGGTCTACAGATACGCAGTATTTT. This translates into CASSLGRQGSTDTQYF.

The gene calls are TRBV6-2 or TRBV6-3 and TRBJ1-1; D not certain. This CDR3 has 16 amino acids. Germline V gene data show CDR1 as MNHEY and CDR2 as SVGEGT. V was pared by 0 bases and J by 1 base, with 12 bases between. In DNA, the CDR3 is TGTGCCAGCAGTTACTCCCCGATGCGTCAGAACACTGAAGCTTTCTTT. Its protein is CASSYSPMRQNTEAFF.

The rearrangement uses TRBV7-2 and TRBJ2-2, with D perhaps matching TRBD2 (5 bases). The germline V and J ends were trimmed by 5 bases and 4 bases, with 14 bases remaining between them. The germline gives CDR1 SGHTA, CDR2 FQGNSA. This CDR3 has 15 residues. CDR3 DNA: TGTGCCAGCAGCGCTTACCGGGGAGCCACCGGGGAGCTGTTTTTT. It codes for CASSAYRGATGELFF.

J is TRBJ2-3 and V is TRBV5-6; 9 bases are a match to TRBD2. With 1 base clipped from V and 2 bases from J, the junction kept 5 bases outside the gene matches. CDR1 and CDR2 from the germline V gene are SGHDT and YYEEEE. This CDR3 comprises 16 residues. The CDR3 DNA is TGTGCCAGCAGCTTGCGGCTAGCGGGACTCACAGATACGCAGTATTTT. Residues: CASSLRLAGLTDTQYF.

This chain links TRBV7-9 with TRBJ2-3, with 10 bases lining up with TRBD2. The CDR3 totals 15 residues. The V gene end was trimmed by 4 bases and the J gene end by 5 bases; junction bases not matched to a gene: 6. Germline CDR1 reads SEHNR; CDR2 reads FQNEAQ (reference sequence). This chain's CDR3 is CASSSRIAGGDTQYF. The CDR3 DNA sequence: TGTGCCAGCAGCTCCCGGATAGCGGGGGGAGATACGCAGTATTTT.